Following are 2 T cell receptor beta chains from one sample sequenced in a study of blood T cell repertoires in COVID-19. Profiling relied on immunoSEQ multiplex PCR, and the TCRdb table lists in-frame clones only, not all of them. The table has 110,000 or so clones, about 85% seen once; the top ten hold about 3.9%. Material: peripheral blood. The receptors were sampled from a man aged 55 to 69 with acute or convalescent COVID-19.

The V and J genes are TRBV24-1 and TRBJ2-2, with 9 nucleotides matching TRBD1. CDR1 and CDR2 (germline): KGHDR, SFDVKD. This CDR3 comprises 17 residues. Trimming at V came to 4 bases and at J to 1 base, leaving 6 bases not matched to a gene. This CDR3 is CATSEPTGGRNTGELFF. DNA for the CDR3: TGTGCCACCAGTGAACCAACAGGGGGCAGGAACACCGGGGAGCTGTTTTTT.

V is TRBV18 and J is TRBJ1-1, with 7 bases lining up with TRBD1. From germline, CDR1 is KGHSH and CDR2 LQKENI. J gave up 5 bases and V 4 bases, and 10 bases lay outside the gene matches. The CDR3 is made up of 15 amino acids. CDR3 loop: CASSLEQTGFTEAFF. For the CDR3, the DNA is TGTGCCAGCTCACTTGAACAGACAGGGTTTACTGAAGCTTTCTTT.